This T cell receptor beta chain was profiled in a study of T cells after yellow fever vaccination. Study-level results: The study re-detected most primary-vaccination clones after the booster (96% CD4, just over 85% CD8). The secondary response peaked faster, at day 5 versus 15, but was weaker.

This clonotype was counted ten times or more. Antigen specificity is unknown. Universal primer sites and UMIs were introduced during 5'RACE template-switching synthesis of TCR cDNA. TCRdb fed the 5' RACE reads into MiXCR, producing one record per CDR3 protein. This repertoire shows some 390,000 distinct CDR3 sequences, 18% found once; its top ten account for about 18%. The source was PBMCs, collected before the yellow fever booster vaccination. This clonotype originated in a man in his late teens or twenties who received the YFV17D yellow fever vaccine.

As DNA, the CDR3 is TGTGCCACCAGCAATCCAAAAGAGACCCAGTACTTC. The encoded protein is CATSNPKETQYF. The rearrangement links TRBV15 to TRBJ2-5; D remains unclear. Germline CDR1 LNHNV, CDR2 YYDKDF (reference sequence). The ends were cut back, 4 bases at V and 3 bases at J, with 6 bases in the middle. The CDR3 runs 12 residues. Full variable domain (rest looked up from reference TRBV15 and TRBJ2-5): DAMVIQNPRYQVTQFGKPVTLSCSQTLNHNVMYWYQQKSSQAPKLLFHYYDKDFNNEADTPDNFQSRRPNTSFCFLDIRSPGLGDTAMYLCATSNPKETQYFGPGTRLLVL.